This T cell receptor (beta chain) stems from a study of CD8 T cells in ankylosing spondylitis. Study results and caveats: One TCR beta motif, made up of under ten highly homologous variants, appeared characteristic of ankylosing spondylitis blood.

This clonotype was seen ten or more times. Its target is not known. Making the TCR beta libraries involved quantitative 5'-RACE with molecular barcodes. TCRdb ran MiXCR on the 5' RACE reads and lists one entry per CDR3 protein. The table has 300,000 to 350,000 distinct CDR3 sequences, more than 9% seen once. CDR3 length: 13 amino acids. V was clipped by 6 bases and J by 7 bases, with 10 bases between them. The origin of this receptor is a female donor with ankylosing spondylitis or in good health (not recorded which). The chain couples TRBV12-3 or TRBV12-4 to TRBJ1-6, with unresolved D. What was sequenced was blood, either unsorted or a sorted T cell fraction (not recorded which). CDR3: CASSSSVNSPLHF. CDR3 coding DNA: TGTGCCAGCAGCTCGTCAGTAAATTCACCCCTCCACTTT.